Listed below are T cell receptor beta chains from one sample, sequenced in a study of sequential checkpoint blockade in melanoma. Some clones are missing from TCRdb's copy, which holds only in-frame ones; the method was immunoSEQ multiplex PCR. The sample includes tens of thousands of clones, over 80% of them seen just once. Specimen: CD8+ T cells sorted from blood (inferred from file names), collected from a patient given nivolumab and ipilimumab in sequence. The receptors derive from a human donor with melanoma. CDR3s include the opening cysteine and the closing phenylalanine or tryptophan. The D gene is left open where the match is weak. Not every row has a clone size; where given, it reads once, few, many or a size class.

abundance	len	v_gene	d_gene	j_gene	CDR3nt	CDR3aa
-	15	TRBV11-3	TRBD2	TRBJ2-2	TGTGCCAGCAGCTCACGACTAGCGGGATCCGGGGAGCTGTTTTTT	CASSSRLAGSGELFF
-	17	TRBV4-3	TRBD1	TRBJ1-6	TGCGCCAGCAGTCAGACAGGGGATAGCTCCTATAATTCACCCCTCCACTTT	CASSQTGDSSYNSPLHF
-	19	TRBV2	TRBD2	TRBJ2-3	TGTGCCAGCAGTGAAGCGCCACCGCCGCGGGGGGGAAGCACAGATACGCAGTATTTT	CASSEAPPPRGGSTDTQYF
once	16	TRBV2	TRBD2	TRBJ2-1	TGTGCCAGCAGTGAGGGACTAGCGGGCTCCTACAATGAGCAGTTCTTC	CASSEGLAGSYNEQFF
-	17	TRBV28	TRBD2	TRBJ2-7	TGTGCCAGCAGTCCGGGACTAGCGGGGCCACTTTCCTACGAGCAGTACTTC	CASSPGLAGPLSYEQYF
once	13	TRBV9	-	TRBJ2-7	TGTGCCAGCAGCGTAGGGAGCAGCTACGAGCAGTACTTC	CASSVGSSYEQYF
-	20	TRBV6-4	TRBD1	TRBJ1-3	TGTGCCAGCAGTGACTCGGGGACAGGGTTTCACCCGAGCTCTGGAAACACCATATATTTT	CASSDSGTGFHPSSGNTIYF
few	18	TRBV9	TRBD2	TRBJ2-3	TGTGCCAGCAGCCCGGACCGGACTAGCGGGGGGCGCACAGATACGCAGTATTTT	CASSPDRTSGGRTDTQYF
-	16	TRBV5-1	TRBD2	TRBJ2-7	TGCGCCAGCAGCTTCGGACTAGCGGGGGGCTCCTACGAGCAGTACTTC	CASSFGLAGGSYEQYF
-	16	TRBV7-2	TRBD2	TRBJ2-7	TGTGCCAGCAGCTTCGGACTAGCGGGGGAGGCCTACGAGCGGTACTTC	CASSFGLAGEAYERYF
few	17	TRBV6-4	TRBD2	TRBJ2-3	TGTGCCAGCAGTGACTCGAGCGGGGGGGCCCCCACAGATACGCAGTATTTT	CASSDSSGGAPTDTQYF
-	15	TRBV13	TRBD1	TRBJ1-1	TGTGCCAGCAGCTCAGGACAGGGGGGGAACACTGAAGCTTTCTTT	CASSSGQGGNTEAFF
-	14	TRBV2	TRBD1	TRBJ2-7	TGTGCCAGCAGTGGAGGGGACAGCCTCTACGAGCAGTACTTC	CASSGGDSLYEQYF
-	13	TRBV10-1	-	TRBJ1-2	TGCGCCAGCAGTAGAGGGGAGGGCTATGGCTACACCTTC	CASSRGEGYGYTF
-	16	TRBV6-5	TRBD2	TRBJ2-7	TGTGCCAGCAGTTACGGGACTAGCGGGAGGGCAGGCGAGCAGTACTTC	CASSYGTSGRAGEQYF
-	13	TRBV28	-	TRBJ1-6	TGTGCCAGCAGTTTTCCCCGGGATTCACCCCTCCACTTT	CASSFPRDSPLHF
-	15	TRBV5-1	-	TRBJ1-1	TGCGCCAGCAGCTGGACGACAGGTTTGAACACTGAAGCTTTCTTT	CASSWTTGLNTEAFF
-	14	TRBV19	TRBD1	TRBJ1-1	TGTGCCAGTAGTACCTGGGACAGGGTGACTGAAGCTTTCTTT	CASSTWDRVTEAFF
-	15	TRBV27	TRBD1	TRBJ2-5	TGTGCCAGCAGTCCGTTACAGGGGGGCGCAGAGACCCAGTACTTC	CASSPLQGGAETQYF
-	14	TRBV27	TRBD2	TRBJ2-7	TGTGCCAGCAGTTTAAATAGCGGGTTCTACGAGCAGTACTTC	CASSLNSGFYEQYF
-	17	TRBV4-3	TRBD2	TRBJ2-7	TGCGCCAGCAGCCAAGATGGAAGCGGGAGAACCGGCTCCGAGCAGTACTTC	CASSQDGSGRTGSEQYF
-	12	TRBV5-4	-	TRBJ2-7	TGTGCCAGCAGCTCAGATTCCTACGAGCAGTACTTC	CASSSDSYEQYF
-	17	TRBV4-3	-	TRBJ2-1	TGCGCCAGCAGCCCCGGGTTAAAAGGGGTAGGACCCAATGAGCAGTTCTTC	CASSPGLKGVGPNEQFF
-	14	TRBV7-2	TRBD1	TRBJ2-1	TGTGCCAGCAGCCCTCGGACAGGGAACAATGAGCAGTTCTTC	CASSPRTGNNEQFF
-	13	TRBV11-2	TRBD2	TRBJ2-7	TGTGCCAGCAGCTTCTCGCGGGGGGGGGAGCAGTACTTC	CASSFSRGGEQYF
-	14	TRBV27	-	TRBJ1-1	TGTGCCAGCAGTTCCAAGGGGGGGCGGGCTGAAGCTTTCTTT	CASSSKGGRAEAFF
-	15	TRBV27	-	TRBJ1-1	TGTGCCAGCAGTTTATCGGGGGGGGCACGGACTGAAGCTTTCTTT	CASSLSGGARTEAFF
few	15	TRBV19	TRBD1	TRBJ1-5	TGTGCCAGTAATCGGGACAGGGTCGGCAATCAGCCCCAGCATTTT	CASNRDRVGNQPQHF
-	15	TRBV10-3	-	TRBJ2-7	TGTGCCATCAGCCGAGAGGCCAGGGCCGCCTACGAGCAGTACTTC	CAISREARAAYEQYF
-	15	TRBV18	-	TRBJ2-1	TGTGCCAGCTCACTGGACACAGGTCCTTACAATGAGCAGTTCTTC	CASSLDTGPYNEQFF
-	15	TRBV27	TRBD2	TRBJ2-1	TGTGCCAGCAGTCCCGGGACTAGCGGGAGAAATGAGCAGTTCTTC	CASSPGTSGRNEQFF
-	15	TRBV4-3	-	TRBJ1-5	TGCGCCAGCAGCCAAGATGGGGCCGCCAATCAGCCCCAGCATTTT	CASSQDGAANQPQHF
-	13	TRBV27	-	TRBJ1-1	TGTGCCAGCAGTTTGGGACAGAACACTGAAGCTTTCTTT	CASSLGQNTEAFF
-	17	TRBV28	-	TRBJ1-5	TGTGCCAGCGAGGAGGAAGAACGGACAGTTTACAATCAGCCCCAGCATTTT	CASEEEERTVYNQPQHF
-	15	TRBV6-6	TRBD1	TRBJ2-5	TGTGCCAGCAGTCGGGACAGTAGTTTAGGGGAGACCCAGTACTTC	CASSRDSSLGETQYF
-	15	TRBV2	-	TRBJ1-1	TGTGCCAGCAGGTATTTAGGAGGGGAAGGGACTGAAGCTTTCTTT	CASRYLGGEGTEAFF
-	14	TRBV5-1	-	TRBJ1-1	TGCGCCAGCGGGCTGGCGGACAGTTACACTGAAGCTTTCTTT	CASGLADSYTEAFF
-	16	TRBV19	-	TRBJ1-5	TGTGCCAGTAGTCCCCGGACGGACTATAGCAATCAGCCCCAGCATTTT	CASSPRTDYSNQPQHF
-	16	TRBV30	TRBD1	TRBJ1-6	TGTGCCTGGAGAACACTAGGGACAGGGGGCAATTCACCCCTCCACTTT	CAWRTLGTGGNSPLHF
-	14	TRBV30	TRBD2	TRBJ2-4	TGTGCCTGGACCGGACTAGCAGGCAAAAACATTCAGTACTTC	CAWTGLAGKNIQYF
-	14	TRBV30	TRBD1	TRBJ1-6	TGTGCCTGGACGAATAGGGGGCCGGATTCACCCCTCCACTTT	CAWTNRGPDSPLHF
-	14	TRBV25-1	-	TRBJ1-3	TGTGCCAGCAGTCCCCCGAGCTCTGGAAACACCATATATTTT	CASSPPSSGNTIYF
large	15	TRBV7-9	TRBD1	TRBJ1-1	TGTGCCAGCAGCTCGACAGGGCCGGGGGACACTGAAGCTTTCTTT	CASSSTGPGDTEAFF
-	16	TRBV11-2	TRBD1	TRBJ2-7	TGTGCCAGCAGCGTAAGGGACAGGGTGACAGCCTACGAGCAGTACTTC	CASSVRDRVTAYEQYF
-	18	TRBV5-6	-	TRBJ1-2	TGTGCCAGCAGCTTGGGTTTCGGGACACACAAACCTAACTATGGCTACACCTTC	CASSLGFGTHKPNYGYTF
once	15	TRBV27	-	TRBJ2-1	TGTGCCAGCAGTTTACCGGCGACCGGGGTCCATGAGCAGTTCTTC	CASSLPATGVHEQFF
-	14	TRBV2	TRBD1	TRBJ2-3	TGTGCCAGCGCCGGTCAGGGGGCAGAAGATACGCAGTATTTT	CASAGQGAEDTQYF
-	15	TRBV29-1	TRBD1	TRBJ1-2	TGCAGCGCTGGCCCGGGACAGGGGATCGGCTATGGCTACACCTTC	CSAGPGQGIGYGYTF
-	15	TRBV10-3	-	TRBJ2-3	TGTGCCATCAGGAACCTGGGCAGGGATACAGATGCGCAGTATTTT	CAIRNLGRDTDAQYF
-	15	TRBV16	-	TRBJ1-2	TGTGCCAGCAGCCCCGGTGCCCCCGGGGTGATCGGCTACACCTTC	CASSPGAPGVIGYTF
-	13	TRBV15	-	TRBJ1-1	TGTGCCACCAGCACTGGGGGCGCGACTGAAGCTTTCTTT	CATSTGGATEAFF
-	15	TRBV5-1	TRBD2	TRBJ2-7	TGCGCCAGCAGCTTCGGGGGGGAGAGCTCCTACGAGCAGTACTTC	CASSFGGESSYEQYF
-	16	TRBV7-2	-	TRBJ1-3	TGTGCCAGCATCCCCTGGGACACCTACTCTGGAAACACCATATATTTT	CASIPWDTYSGNTIYF
once	14	TRBV9	-	TRBJ1-2	TGTGCCAGCAGTCACCCGGGGGGCGGCTATGGCTACACCTTC	CASSHPGGGYGYTF
-	13	TRBV4-1	-	TRBJ2-7	TGCGCCAGCAGCCAAGTGGGGGGTCCCGAGCAGTACTTC	CASSQVGGPEQYF